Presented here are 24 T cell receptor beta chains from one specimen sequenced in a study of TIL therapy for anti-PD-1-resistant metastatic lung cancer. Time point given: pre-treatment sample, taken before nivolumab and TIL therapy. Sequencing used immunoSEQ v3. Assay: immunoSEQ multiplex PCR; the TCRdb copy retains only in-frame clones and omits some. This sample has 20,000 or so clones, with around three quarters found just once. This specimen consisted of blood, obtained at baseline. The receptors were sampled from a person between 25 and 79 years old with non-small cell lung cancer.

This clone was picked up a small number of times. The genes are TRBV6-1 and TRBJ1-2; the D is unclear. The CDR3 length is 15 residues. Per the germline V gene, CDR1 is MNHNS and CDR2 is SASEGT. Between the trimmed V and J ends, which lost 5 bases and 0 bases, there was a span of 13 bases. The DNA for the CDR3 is TGTGCCAGCAGTTTGGAAAGAGAAGCTAACTATGGCTACACCTTC. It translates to CASSLEREANYGYTF.

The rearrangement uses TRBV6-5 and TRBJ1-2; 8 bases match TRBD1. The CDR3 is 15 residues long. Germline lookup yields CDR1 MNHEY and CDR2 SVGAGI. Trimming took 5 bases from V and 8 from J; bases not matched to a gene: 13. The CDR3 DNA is TGTGCCAGCAGTCAGGGCTTTTGGACAGGGCGGGGCTACACCTTC. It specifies CASSQGFWTGRGYTF.

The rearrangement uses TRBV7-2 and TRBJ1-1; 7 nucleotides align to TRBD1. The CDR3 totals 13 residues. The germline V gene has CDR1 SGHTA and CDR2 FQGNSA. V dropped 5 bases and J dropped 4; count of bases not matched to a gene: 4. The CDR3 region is CASSAQGGTEAFF. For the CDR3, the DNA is TGTGCCAGCAGCGCGCAGGGGGGCACTGAAGCTTTCTTT.

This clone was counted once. CDR3 loop: CASSYYRGNTEAFF. CDR3 bases: TGTGCCAGCAGTTATTACAGGGGGAACACTGAAGCTTTCTTT. This chain joins TRBV7-2 and TRBJ1-1; TRBD1 matches at 7 bases. The CDR3 is 14 residues long. With 6 bases clipped from V and 1 base from J, the junction kept 5 bases outside the gene matches. Germline V gene lookup returns CDR1 SGHTA and CDR2 FQGNSA.

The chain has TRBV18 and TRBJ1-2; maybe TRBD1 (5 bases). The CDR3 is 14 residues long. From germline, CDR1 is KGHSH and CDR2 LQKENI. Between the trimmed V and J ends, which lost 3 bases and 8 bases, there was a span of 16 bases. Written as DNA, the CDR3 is TGTGCCAGCTCACCCTCACAGGTTGGATACGGCTACACCTTC. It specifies CASSPSQVGYGYTF.

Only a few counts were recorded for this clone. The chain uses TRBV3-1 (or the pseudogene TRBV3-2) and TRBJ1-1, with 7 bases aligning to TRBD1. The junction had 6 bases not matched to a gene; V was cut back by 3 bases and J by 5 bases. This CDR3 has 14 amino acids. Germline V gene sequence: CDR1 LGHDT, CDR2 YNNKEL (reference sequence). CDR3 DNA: TGTGCCAGCAGCCACTATACAGGGGAAACTGAAGCTTTCTTT. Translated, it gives CASSHYTGETEAFF.

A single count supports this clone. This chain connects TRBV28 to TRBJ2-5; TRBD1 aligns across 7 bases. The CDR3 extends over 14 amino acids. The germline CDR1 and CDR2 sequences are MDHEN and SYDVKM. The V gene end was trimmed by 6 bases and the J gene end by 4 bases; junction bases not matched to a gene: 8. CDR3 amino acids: CASRSQGIGETQYF. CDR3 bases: TGTGCCAGCAGATCACAGGGGATCGGAGAGACCCAGTACTTC.

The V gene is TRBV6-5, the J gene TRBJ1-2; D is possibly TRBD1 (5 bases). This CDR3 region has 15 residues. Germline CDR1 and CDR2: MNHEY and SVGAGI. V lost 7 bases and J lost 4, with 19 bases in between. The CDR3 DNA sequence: TGTGCCAGCATTCCAGGGCCCACCCGGAGCTATGGCTACACCTTC. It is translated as CASIPGPTRSYGYTF.

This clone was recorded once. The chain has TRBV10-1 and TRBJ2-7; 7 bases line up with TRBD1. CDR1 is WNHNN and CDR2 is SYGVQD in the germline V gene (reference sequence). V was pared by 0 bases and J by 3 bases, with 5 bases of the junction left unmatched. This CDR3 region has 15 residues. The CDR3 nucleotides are TGCGCCAGCAGTGAGTCTTTAGGGGGCTTCTACGAGCAGTACTTC. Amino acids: CASSESLGGFYEQYF.

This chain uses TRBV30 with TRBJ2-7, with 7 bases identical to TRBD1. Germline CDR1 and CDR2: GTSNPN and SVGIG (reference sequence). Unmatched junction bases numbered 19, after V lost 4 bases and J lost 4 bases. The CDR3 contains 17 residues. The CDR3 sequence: CAWNRRTTGTVLYEQYF. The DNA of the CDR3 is TGTGCCTGGAATCGCAGAACTACCGGGACAGTCTTGTACGAGCAGTACTTC.

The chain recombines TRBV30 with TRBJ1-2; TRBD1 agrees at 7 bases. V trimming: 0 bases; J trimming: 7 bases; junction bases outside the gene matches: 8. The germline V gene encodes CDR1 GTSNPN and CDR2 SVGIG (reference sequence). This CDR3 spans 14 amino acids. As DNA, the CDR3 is TGTGCCTGGAGTGTTGGAGGGGGCTTAGGTGGCTACACCTTC. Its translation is CAWSVGGGLGGYTF.

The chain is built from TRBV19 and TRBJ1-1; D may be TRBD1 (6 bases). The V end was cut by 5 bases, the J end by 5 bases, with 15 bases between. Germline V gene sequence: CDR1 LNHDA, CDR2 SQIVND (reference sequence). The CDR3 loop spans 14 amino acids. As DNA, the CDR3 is TGTGCCAGTAGTCAACAGGGAATGGGGACTGAAGCTTTCTTT. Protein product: CASSQQGMGTEAFF.

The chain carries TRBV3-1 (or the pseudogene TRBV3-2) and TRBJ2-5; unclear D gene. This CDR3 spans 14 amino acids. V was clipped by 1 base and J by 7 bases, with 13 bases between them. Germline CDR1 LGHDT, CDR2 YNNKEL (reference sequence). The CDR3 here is CASSQAGSKRTQYF. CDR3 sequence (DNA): TGTGCCAGCAGCCAAGCCGGATCCAAGAGGACCCAGTACTTC.

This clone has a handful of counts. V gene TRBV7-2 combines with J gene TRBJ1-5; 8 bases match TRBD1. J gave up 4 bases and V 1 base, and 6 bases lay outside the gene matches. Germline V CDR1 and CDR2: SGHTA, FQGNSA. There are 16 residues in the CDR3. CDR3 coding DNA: TGTGCCAGCAGCTTAGGACGCGGGACAGGTAATCAGCCCCAGCATTTT. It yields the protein CASSLGRGTGNQPQHF.

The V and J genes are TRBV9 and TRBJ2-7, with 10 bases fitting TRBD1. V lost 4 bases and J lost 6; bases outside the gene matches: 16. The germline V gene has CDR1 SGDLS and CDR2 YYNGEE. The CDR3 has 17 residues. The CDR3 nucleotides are TGTGCCAGCAGCCTTCGATCGGGACAGGGGAAAAGCGTCGAGCAGTACTTC. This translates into CASSLRSGQGKSVEQYF.

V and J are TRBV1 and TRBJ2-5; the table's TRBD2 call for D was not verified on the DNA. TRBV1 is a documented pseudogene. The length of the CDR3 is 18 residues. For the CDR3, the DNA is TGCACCAGAGATGTATGTAGCGGGAGGGCCGTTTACCAAGAGACCCAGTACTTC. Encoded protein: CTRDVCSGRAVYQETQYF.

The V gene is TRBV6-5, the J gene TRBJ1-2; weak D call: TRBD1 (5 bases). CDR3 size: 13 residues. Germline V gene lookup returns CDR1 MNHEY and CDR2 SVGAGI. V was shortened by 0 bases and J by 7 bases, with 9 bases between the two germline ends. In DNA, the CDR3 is TGTGCCAGCAGTTACTCGGGGACGGGTGGCTACACCTTC. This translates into CASSYSGTGGYTF.

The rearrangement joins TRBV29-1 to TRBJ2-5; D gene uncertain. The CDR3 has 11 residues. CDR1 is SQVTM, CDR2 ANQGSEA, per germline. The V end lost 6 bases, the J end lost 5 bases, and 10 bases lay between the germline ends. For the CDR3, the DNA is TGCAGCGTGAGCCAAGGGGAGACCCAGTACTTC. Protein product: CSVSQGETQYF.

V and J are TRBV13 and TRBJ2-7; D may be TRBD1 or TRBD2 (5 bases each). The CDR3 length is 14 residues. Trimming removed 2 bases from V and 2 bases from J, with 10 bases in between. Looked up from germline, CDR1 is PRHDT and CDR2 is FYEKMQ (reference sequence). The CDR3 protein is CASSLRDVTYEQYV. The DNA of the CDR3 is TGTGCCAGCAGCTTACGGGACGTGACCTACGAGCAGTACGTC.

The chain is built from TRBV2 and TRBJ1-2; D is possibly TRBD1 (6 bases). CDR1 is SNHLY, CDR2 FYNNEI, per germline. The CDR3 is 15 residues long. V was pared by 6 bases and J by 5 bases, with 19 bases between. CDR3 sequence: CASSALRDTKYGYTF. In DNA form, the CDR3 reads TGTGCCAGCAGCGCGTTGCGGGACACCAAATATGGCTACACCTTC.

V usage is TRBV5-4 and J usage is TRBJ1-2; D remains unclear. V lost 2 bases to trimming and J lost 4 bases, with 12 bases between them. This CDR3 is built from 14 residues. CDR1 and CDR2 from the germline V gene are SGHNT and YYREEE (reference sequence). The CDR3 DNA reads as TGTGCCAGCAGCTTATCTAGGGTTCCCTATGGCTACACCTTC. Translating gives CASSLSRVPYGYTF.

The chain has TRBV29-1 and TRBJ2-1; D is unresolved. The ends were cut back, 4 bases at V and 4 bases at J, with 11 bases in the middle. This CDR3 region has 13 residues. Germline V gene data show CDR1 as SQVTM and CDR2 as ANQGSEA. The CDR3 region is CSVVYRSYNEQFF. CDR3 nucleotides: TGCAGCGTTGTTTATCGGTCTTACAATGAGCAGTTCTTC.

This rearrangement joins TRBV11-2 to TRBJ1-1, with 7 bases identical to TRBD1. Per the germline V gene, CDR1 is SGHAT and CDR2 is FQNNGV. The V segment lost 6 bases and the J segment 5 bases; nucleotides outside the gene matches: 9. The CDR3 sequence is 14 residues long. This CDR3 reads CASRYDRAGTEAFF. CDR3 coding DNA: TGTGCCAGCAGATATGACAGGGCGGGGACTGAAGCTTTCTTT.

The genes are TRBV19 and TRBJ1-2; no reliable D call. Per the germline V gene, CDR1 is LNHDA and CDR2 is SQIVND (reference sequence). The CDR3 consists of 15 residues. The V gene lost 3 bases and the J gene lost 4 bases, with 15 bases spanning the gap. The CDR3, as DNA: TGTGCCAGTAGTATTGAGGCTATAGGGAGCTATGGCTACACCTTC. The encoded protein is CASSIEAIGSYGYTF.